The clone carrying this TCR beta chain has just a few counts. These data come from a study of blood T cell repertoires in COVID-19. Assay used: immunoSEQ multiplex PCR; TCRdb lists only in-frame clones, some missing. The profile covers fewer than 300,000 clones, with about 85% appearing a single time and 0.87% taken by the ten largest. CDR1 is GTSNPN and CDR2 is SVGIG in the germline V gene (reference sequence). This CDR3 has 15 residues. Trimming cost V 0 bases and J 7 bases, with 13 bases left between them. The sample comprised peripheral blood. The chain employs TRBV30 and TRBJ1-6; no definite D call. This clonotype originated in a human donor with COVID-19, enrolled during active disease. The donor label of this sample is uncertain. CDR3 nucleotides: TGTGCCTGGAGTGTAAAGAGGGCTTGGAATTCACCCCTCCACTTT. Protein: CAWSVKRAWNSPLHF.